Below are 26 T cell receptor beta chains sequenced from a single sample in a study of a mutant IDH1 vaccine in newly diagnosed glioma. Their antigens are not known. Method: immunoSEQ multiplex PCR; TCRdb's copy keeps in-frame clones and lacks some. The sample includes around 52,000 clones, less than 80% of them seen just once. The time point: week 35, safety follow-up. What each vaccine dose contained was 300 ug of mutant IDH1 20-mer peptide, accompanied by topical imiquimod. The specimen comprised PBMCs, sampled from a glioma patient whose treatment included an IDH1 peptide vaccine. The receptors shown here come from a man in his forties with glioma.

This clone has more than one count but fewer than ten. The chain links TRBV7-2 to TRBJ2-3; maybe TRBD2 (6 bases). There are 19 residues in the CDR3. Trimming took 0 bases from V and 4 from J, leaving 23 bases between them. CDR1 is SGHTA and CDR2 is FQGNSA in the germline V gene. CDR3: CASSLAPSGMAGRSDTQYF. The CDR3, as DNA: TGTGCCAGCAGCTTAGCCCCCTCCGGTATGGCGGGGAGGTCAGATACGCAGTATTTT.

The genes are TRBV5-5 and TRBJ1-1; TRBD1 agrees at 7 bases. After removal of 4 bases from V and 1 base from J, the junction contained 19 bases not matched to a gene. This CDR3 region has 19 residues. The germline V gene encodes CDR1 SGHKS and CDR2 YYEKEE (reference sequence). CDR3: CASSHNPADRADRNTEAFF. Here the CDR3 DNA reads TGTGCCAGCAGCCATAATCCAGCCGACAGGGCGGATCGGAACACTGAAGCTTTCTTT.

V gene TRBV15 combines with J gene TRBJ1-2; no definite D call. Germline assignment: CDR1 LNHNV and CDR2 YYDKDF (reference sequence). This CDR3 region has 13 residues. V lost 0 bases to trimming and J lost 3 bases, with 5 bases between them. CDR3: CATSRDRYYGYTF. For the CDR3, the DNA is TGTGCCACCAGCAGAGACAGATACTATGGCTACACCTTC.

V usage is TRBV7-2 and J usage is TRBJ2-7, with a tentative D call TRBD1 (5 bases). Trimming took 3 bases from V and 6 from J, leaving 12 bases between them. Germline V gives CDR1 SGHTA, CDR2 FQGNSA. This CDR3 spans 13 amino acids. The CDR3 nucleotides are TGTGCCAGCAGCTTCCCAGGGTTTCGCGAGCAGTACTTC. This sequence encodes CASSFPGFREQYF.

A few counts support this clone. The chain carries TRBV18 and TRBJ2-1; D gene uncertain. CDR1 and CDR2 (germline): KGHSH, LQKENI. The CDR3 is 16 amino acids. V lost 3 bases to trimming and J lost 6 bases, with 18 bases between them. Here the CDR3 reads CASSPLQAQPANEQFF. CDR3 coding DNA: TGTGCCAGCTCACCGCTCCAGGCTCAGCCCGCCAATGAGCAGTTCTTC.

The rearrangement uses TRBV12-5 and TRBJ1-3; D is uncertain. Per the germline V gene, CDR1 is LGHNT and CDR2 is FRNRAP. With 0 bases removed from V and 8 bases from J, the gap between germline ends came to 11 bases. The CDR3 is made up of 14 amino acids. Here the CDR3 reads CASGLVPDGDTIYF. The CDR3 coding sequence is TGTGCTAGTGGTTTGGTACCAGATGGGGACACCATATATTTT.

This clone was detected only once. The chain uses TRBV4-3 and TRBJ2-7, with D perhaps matching TRBD1 (5 bases). V dropped 3 bases and J dropped 5 bases, with 14 bases sitting between them. The CDR3 loop spans 14 amino acids. Looked up from germline, CDR1 is LGHNA and CDR2 is YSLEER. CDR3 sequence (DNA): TGCGCCAGCAGCCAGCCCTACCAGGGTGACGAGCAGTACGTC. As protein: CASSQPYQGDEQYV.

This clone was observed a few times. The rearrangement uses TRBV10-2 and TRBJ2-7; D may match TRBD1 or TRBD2 (6 bases each). Trimming stripped 3 bases from V and 0 bases from J, with 15 bases between. The CDR3 has 16 residues. Germline V lookup: CDR1 WSHSY, CDR2 SAAADI. The CDR3 DNA follows: TGCGCCAGCAGTGATGGGGGGACACTCGGCTCCTACGAGCAGTACTTC. Protein: CASSDGGTLGSYEQYF.

The chain joins TRBV7-9 to TRBJ2-1; 11 bases are shared with TRBD2. V lost 5 bases and J lost 8; bases outside the gene matches: 11. CDR3 length: 16 residues. CDR1 is SEHNR and CDR2 is FQNEAQ in the germline V gene (reference sequence). The CDR3 spells CASSRTGTSGFDEQFF. CDR3 nucleotides: TGTGCCAGCAGCCGAACCGGGACTAGCGGTTTCGATGAGCAGTTCTTC.

The rearrangement joins TRBV6-4 to TRBJ1-2; D perhaps matches TRBD1 (5 bases). The CDR3 length is 15 residues. Germline CDR1 MRHNA, CDR2 SNTAGT. Trimming stripped 6 bases from V and 2 bases from J, with 16 bases between. CDR3 amino acids: CASSQEPGPNYGYTF. CDR3 bases: TGTGCCAGCAGCCAAGAGCCGGGACCCAACTATGGCTACACCTTC.

The genes are TRBV6-5 and TRBJ2-7; D remains unclear. The CDR3 runs to 15 residues. Between the trimmed V and J ends, which lost 5 bases and 1 base, there was a span of 15 bases. The germline gives CDR1 MNHEY, CDR2 SVGAGI. This chain's CDR3 is CASSPLRQLSYEQYF. CDR3 DNA sequence: TGTGCCAGCAGTCCTCTCCGGCAGTTGTCCTACGAGCAGTACTTC.

This chain connects TRBV5-1 to TRBJ2-5, with 7 bases aligning to TRBD2. Germline CDR1 is SGHRS and CDR2 is YFSETQ. V lost 0 bases and J lost 2; bases outside the gene matches: 7. CDR3 length: 16 residues. CDR3 bases: TGCGCCAGCAGCTTGGAAGCGGGGTCGGGTCAAGAGACCCAGTACTTC. It specifies CASSLEAGSGQETQYF.

This chain connects TRBV7-9 to TRBJ2-1; TRBD2 matches at 11 bases. The ends lost 2 bases at V and 5 bases at J; junction bases unmatched: 8. This CDR3 region has 17 residues. Germline V gene lookup returns CDR1 SEHNR and CDR2 FQNEAQ (reference sequence). DNA of the CDR3: TGTGCCAGCAGCTTATCCGCTAGCGGGAGGTCCAACAATGAGCAGTTCTTC. Translating gives CASSLSASGRSNNEQFF.

V gene TRBV19 combines with J gene TRBJ2-7; 10 bases fit TRBD1. In germline, CDR1 is LNHDA, CDR2 SQIVND (reference sequence). This CDR3 has 15 amino acids. V lost 1 base to trimming and J lost 1 base; unmatched junction nucleotides: 1. The DNA for the CDR3 is TGTGCCAGTAGTATAGGACAGGGGGCTTCCTACGAGCAGTACTTC. Translation: CASSIGQGASYEQYF.

The chain has TRBV6-4 and TRBJ2-3; D call uncertain. Germline lookup yields CDR1 MRHNA and CDR2 SNTAGT. This CDR3 spans 14 amino acids. Trimming cost V 0 bases and J 2 bases, with 6 bases left between them. For the CDR3, the DNA is TGTGCCAGCAGTGACTCTTACCCCACAGATACGCAGTATTTT. Residues: CASSDSYPTDTQYF.

This clone rates as medium-sized. V is TRBV6-4 and J is TRBJ2-3; the match to TRBD2 covers 11 bases. This CDR3 is 16 amino acids long. CDR1 MRHNA and CDR2 SNTAGT come from the germline V gene. Losses at the gene ends were 2 bases for V and 6 bases for J; bases not matched to a gene: 7. CDR3 coding DNA: TGTGCCAGCAGTGACCAGGGGACTAGCGGTTACGATACGCAGTATTTT. Translation gives CASSDQGTSGYDTQYF.

The chain recombines TRBV9 with TRBJ1-5; 9 bases fit TRBD1. Looked up from germline, CDR1 is SGDLS and CDR2 is YYNGEE. With 3 bases clipped from V and 7 bases from J, the junction kept 8 bases outside the gene matches. This CDR3 has 15 residues. This CDR3 is CASSAHQGTGQPQHF. CDR3 nucleotides: TGTGCCAGCAGCGCGCATCAGGGGACAGGGCAGCCCCAGCATTTT.

The chain uses TRBV7-2 and TRBJ1-2; D is unresolved. This CDR3 is 15 amino acids long. Germline V lookup: CDR1 SGHTA, CDR2 FQGNSA. Trimming took 5 bases from V and 0 from J, leaving 13 bases between them. CDR3 amino acids: CASSPAGYPNYGYTF. As DNA, the CDR3 is TGTGCCAGCAGCCCTGCCGGGTATCCTAACTATGGCTACACCTTC.

V is TRBV28 and J is TRBJ1-5, with D possibly being TRBD1 (5 bases). Trimming cost V 2 bases and J 3 bases, with 8 bases left between them. Germline V gene data show CDR1 as MDHEN and CDR2 as SYDVKM. There are 14 residues in the CDR3. CDR3 nucleotide sequence: TGTGCCAGCAGTTTAGGGGGTACCAATCAGCCCCAGCATTTT. This translates into CASSLGGTNQPQHF.

V gene TRBV15 combines with J gene TRBJ1-3, with 8 bases identical to TRBD1. Trimming removed 4 bases from V and 2 bases from J; junction bases left unmatched: 7. The germline V gene has CDR1 LNHNV and CDR2 YYDKDF (reference sequence). CDR3 length: 16 residues. Here the CDR3 DNA reads TGTGCCACCAGCAAACTGACAGGGGTGACTGGAAACACCATATATTTT. This translates into CATSKLTGVTGNTIYF.

In its sample, this clone ranks as medium-sized (0.01 to 0.1%). The chain joins TRBV2 to TRBJ2-3, with D hard to call. Germline CDR1 is SNHLY and CDR2 is FYNNEI. The CDR3 extends over 15 amino acids. V shed 4 bases and J shed 0 bases, with 11 bases lying between them. CDR3 in amino acids: CASSGIARSTDTQYF. The CDR3 DNA is TGTGCCAGCAGTGGGATCGCTCGCAGCACAGATACGCAGTATTTT.

The J gene is TRBJ1-3, the V gene TRBV2; D remains unclear. The ends were cut back, 4 bases at V and 0 bases at J, with 7 bases in the middle. Germline V gene lookup returns CDR1 SNHLY and CDR2 FYNNEI. The CDR3 spans 14 residues. The CDR3 bases are TGTGCCAGCAGTGGTTTCCGCTCTGGAAACACCATATATTTT. As protein: CASSGFRSGNTIYF.

This clone occurred once. The J gene is TRBJ1-3, the V gene TRBV11-2; the D is unclear. The CDR3 runs to 12 residues. Germline CDR1 and CDR2: SGHAT and FQNNGV. With 3 bases removed from V and 8 bases from J, the gap between germline ends came to 8 bases. CDR3 in DNA: TGTGCCAGCAGCTTTTCGTCCGACACCATATATTTT. It codes for CASSFSSDTIYF.

The chain combines TRBV5-1 with TRBJ1-3; D not certain. The length of the CDR3 is 15 residues. V lost 6 bases, J lost 1 base, and 14 bases lay in between. Germline assignment: CDR1 SGHRS and CDR2 YFSETQ. In nucleotides, the CDR3 is TGCGCCAGCACCGGGAGTGCGGGATCTGGAAACACCATATATTTT. It encodes CASTGSAGSGNTIYF.

This clone turned up a few times. The chain uses TRBV7-8 and TRBJ2-5, with 9 bases that match TRBD2. Per germline, CDR1 SGHVS and CDR2 FQNEAQ. CDR3 length equals 17 residues. J gave up 5 bases and V 5 bases, and 15 bases lay outside the gene matches. The CDR3 protein is CASSPGGSSGSLETQYF. DNA for the CDR3: TGTGCCAGCAGCCCCGGTGGGAGTAGCGGGAGTCTGGAGACCCAGTACTTC.

On this clone itself: Additional DNA sequences in this sample encode the identical CDR3. V gene TRBV18 combines with J gene TRBJ2-1, with 7 bases fitting TRBD2. The V gene's germline CDR1 is KGHSH and CDR2 LQKENI. The CDR3 runs to 14 residues. V lost 1 base and J lost 3; bases outside the gene matches: 0. CDR3: CASSPQRGYNEQFF. CDR3 coding DNA: TGTGCCAGCTCACCACAGCGGGGCTACAATGAGCAGTTCTTC.